The clone carrying this T cell receptor (beta chain) was counted once. Antigen specificity is unknown. These data belong to a study of Graves' ophthalmopathy and Graves' hyperthyroidism. Amplification targeted the TCR beta CDR3 regions, with RNA transcripts as the source material. HTBI primers served in a first-round RT-PCR, which a second-round multiplex PCR followed. MiXCR was run by TCRdb on the multiplex PCR reads, yielding one entry per CDR3 protein. Of around 170,000 distinct CDR3 sequences in the sample, 30% to 45% were seen once. The study's findings and limits: With just over 70% sensitivity and 72% to 85% specificity, the model predicted ophthalmopathy progression.

The CDR3 is made up of 14 amino acids. With 6 bases clipped from V and 0 bases from J, the junction kept 2 bases outside the gene matches. CDR1 and CDR2 (germline): MDHEN, SYDVKM. This clonotype originated in a woman in her thirties or forties with Graves' ophthalmopathy. V usage is TRBV28 and J usage is TRBJ1-1, with 9 bases lining up with TRBD1. Specimen: peripheral blood. CDR3 in DNA: TGTGCCAGCAGGACAGGGGGGCTGAACACTGAAGCTTTCTTT. Translated: CASRTGGLNTEAFF.